Here is one T cell receptor beta chain with its context. Under the authors' procedure: Amplification of reference gene primers provided the estimated nucleated cell counts. Using immunoSEQ multiplex PCR, the repertoire was profiled, and TCRdb retains in-frame clones only, with some absent. That table supplies the V and J calls and clone size; D and trimming were determined from the DNA. This sample carries some 200,000 clones, about nine tenths of them seen once, and the ten largest clones take 2% to 2.5%. Participants' own reports of clinical history determined their cohort assignment. The data were obtained in a study of blood T cell repertoires in COVID-19. Across the whole study: The origin of the acute and convalescent COVID-19 samples was the United States, Italy and Spain.

V lost 5 bases, J lost 3 bases, and 13 bases lay in between. The germline V gene has CDR1 MNHEY and CDR2 SVGAGI. The CDR3 totals 15 residues. This receptor was obtained from a woman younger than 45 who had recovered from COVID-19. The V and J genes are TRBV6-5 and TRBJ1-4, with a weak D call TRBD1 (5 bases). What was sequenced was PBMCs or T cells enriched from blood (not recorded which). The CDR3: CASSPTWTSNEKLFF. The CDR3 DNA follows: TGTGCCAGCAGTCCCACCTGGACATCTAATGAAAAACTGTTTTTT.